These T cell receptor beta chains were read from a single sample in a study of T cell responses to AZD1222 COVID-19 vaccine. Using immunoSEQ multiplex PCR, the repertoire was profiled, and TCRdb retains in-frame clones only, with some absent. The repertoire includes 100,000 to 150,000 clones, about 86% of them detected once, and roughly 12% sits in the top ten. The sample consisted of peripheral blood, taken on day 0 of AZD1222 vaccination. The receptor source for this set is an adult in good health. Both conserved end residues are part of each CDR3. The order of the fields is V gene, D gene, clone size, J gene, CDR3 protein, CDR3 DNA. A D gene is named only where the DNA matches it firmly. Expanded clones get a size class; other rows say once, few or many, or leave the size out.

>TRBV5-1|.|.|TRBJ2-7
CASSPRGGGLSYEQYF
TGCGCCAGCAGCCCCCGAGGGGGGGGGCTTTCCTACGAGCAGTACTTC
>TRBV2|.|.|TRBJ1-2
CASRGREGYTF
TGTGCCAGCAGGGGGCGGGAAGGCTACACCTTC
>TRBV6-2/TRBV6-3|.|.|TRBJ1-5
CASSSLTRGLDQPQHF
TGTGCCAGCAGTTCCCTGACCCGGGGGCTCGATCAGCCCCAGCATTTT
>TRBV14|TRBD1|.|TRBJ1-2
CASSHQGAQGYTF
TGTGCCAGCAGCCATCAGGGGGCACAGGGCTACACCTTC
>TRBV10-3|TRBD2|once|TRBJ2-2
CAISGGTSVFSGELFF
TGTGCCATCAGTGGAGGGACTAGCGTATTTAGCGGGGAGCTGTTTTTT
>TRBV6-4|.|.|TRBJ2-1
CASSEGRGNEQFF
TGTGCCAGCAGTGAAGGCAGGGGCAATGAGCAGTTCTTC
>TRBV9|.|.|TRBJ2-2
CASSGYGGELFF
TGTGCCAGCAGCGGTTATGGCGGGGAGCTGTTTTTT
>TRBV5-1|TRBD1|.|TRBJ1-1
CASSLGQVDTEAFF
TGCGCCAGCAGCCTGGGACAGGTGGACACTGAAGCTTTCTTT
>TRBV5-4|.|.|TRBJ1-4
CASSDRGVGPNEKLFF
TGTGCCAGCAGTGACCGGGGCGTTGGACCTAATGAAAAACTGTTTTTT
>TRBV28|TRBD1|.|TRBJ1-4
CATTVWQTGAGEKLFF
TGTGCCACCACAGTTTGGCAAACAGGGGCCGGAGAAAAACTGTTTTTT
>TRBV5-5|TRBD2|.|TRBJ2-7
CASSPDWLAGGVF
TGTGCCAGCAGCCCGGACTGGCTAGCGGGAGGCGTCTTC
>TRBV5-1|TRBD2|.|TRBJ2-1
CASSQKTSGSLYNEQFF
TGCGCCAGCAGCCAAAAAACTAGCGGGAGCCTCTACAATGAGCAGTTCTTC
>TRBV5-1|.|.|TRBJ2-2
CASSLLSDGELFF
TGCGCCAGCAGCTTGCTTTCGGACGGGGAGCTGTTTTTT
>TRBV25-1|TRBD2|.|TRBJ2-7
CASMGLASYEQYF
TGTGCCAGCATGGGACTAGCGAGCTACGAGCAGTACTTC
>TRBV29-1|TRBD1|.|TRBJ1-2
CSVFDRGPFGYTF
TGCAGCGTATTCGACAGGGGTCCATTCGGCTACACCTTC
>TRBV19|TRBD2|.|TRBJ2-7
CASSIAGTSGSSSSYEQYF
TGTGCCAGTAGTATAGCCGGGACTAGCGGGAGTTCGTCCTCCTACGAGCAGTACTTC
>TRBV19|TRBD1|.|TRBJ1-4
CASSTSTGATNEKLFF
TGTGCCAGTAGTACTTCGACAGGGGCAACTAATGAAAAACTGTTTTTT
>TRBV9|.|few|TRBJ1-1
CASSSDRNTEAFF
TGTGCCAGCAGCTCGGACAGGAACACTGAAGCTTTCTTT
>TRBV18|.|.|TRBJ1-5
CASSRTREGNQPQHF
TGTGCCAGCTCACGAACCAGGGAGGGCAATCAGCCCCAGCATTTT
>TRBV5-1|.|few|TRBJ2-1
CASSLWGRNNEQFF
TGCGCCAGCAGCTTGTGGGGGCGCAACAATGAGCAGTTCTTC
>TRBV11-2|TRBD2|.|TRBJ2-5
CASSLVRAGGRAVETQYF
TGTGCCAGCAGCTTAGTCCGAGCGGGGGGGCGGGCTGTAGAGACCCAGTACTTC
>TRBV12-3/TRBV12-4|.|few|TRBJ2-7
CASTIDGGREQYF
TGTGCCAGCACCATCGATGGTGGACGCGAGCAGTACTTC
>TRBV16|TRBD1|.|TRBJ2-1
CASSLRTGPNEQFF
TGTGCCAGCAGCCTAAGGACAGGTCCCAATGAGCAGTTCTTC